This TCR beta chain derives from a study of shared clonotypes between healthy human individuals. Study-wide background: Each donor had three CD4 naive, three CD4 memory, two CD8 naive and one CD8 memory plate. General study findings and limits: What naive subsets generally showed was a larger estimated richness than memory subsets showed. Non-shared clonotypes displayed generation probabilities falling below those of clonotypes present in all four donors.

Profiling relied on immunoSEQ multiplex PCR, and the TCRdb table lists in-frame clones only, not all of them. The profile shows a few million clones, 85% to 95% of them singletons. From germline, CDR1 is SNHLY and CDR2 FYNNEI. The CDR3 length is 15 residues. V was clipped by 2 bases and J by 6 bases, with 17 bases between them. About this clone: Its antigen is unknown.

Sample: naive CD4+ T cells sorted from blood. Subset given: CD45RA+ positively selected. V is TRBV2 and J is TRBJ2-7, with D unresolved. This sequence originates from a man younger than 35 in good health. CDR3 residues: CASSESAASTGEQYF. CDR3 coding DNA: TGTGCCAGCAGTGAATCGGCAGCCTCCACCGGCGAGCAGTACTTC.